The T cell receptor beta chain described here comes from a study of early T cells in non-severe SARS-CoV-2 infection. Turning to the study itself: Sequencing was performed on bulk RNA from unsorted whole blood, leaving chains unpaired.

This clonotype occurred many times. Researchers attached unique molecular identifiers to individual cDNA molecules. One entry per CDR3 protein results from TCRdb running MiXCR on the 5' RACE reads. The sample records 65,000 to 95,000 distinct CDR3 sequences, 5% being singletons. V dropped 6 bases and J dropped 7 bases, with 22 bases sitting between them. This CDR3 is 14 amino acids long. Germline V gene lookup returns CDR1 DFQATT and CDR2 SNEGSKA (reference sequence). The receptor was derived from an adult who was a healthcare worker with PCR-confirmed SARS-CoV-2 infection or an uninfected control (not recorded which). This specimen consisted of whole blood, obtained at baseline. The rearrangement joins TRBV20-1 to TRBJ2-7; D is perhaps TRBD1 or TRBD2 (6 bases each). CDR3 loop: CSAQGGTFRGEQYF. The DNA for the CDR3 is TGCAGTGCACAGGGCGGGACCTTCCGAGGAGAGCAGTACTTC.